This TCR beta chain was identified in a study of T cell responses to AZD1222 COVID-19 vaccine. Overall study results and limits: Clonal diversity was possibly underestimated, and the donors were mostly white British, with more females. Compared with day 0, the breadth and depth of the Spike-specific TCR repertoire rose significantly after two doses of AZD1222. CD4 TCRs associated with vaccination spanned spike, dominating at 160-218 and 743-854. Unmutated variant regions reportedly attract nearly half of all spike-specific TCRs.

Notes on this clone: Its antigen remains unknown.

Sequencing was performed with immunoSEQ multiplex PCR; in TCRdb, only in-frame clones are kept and a portion is missing. The sample includes about 120,000 clones, approximately 92% of them seen just once. This clonotype was obtained from an adult who received the AZD1222 COVID-19 vaccine. The specimen was peripheral blood, collected 28 days after the second AZD1222 dose.

The CDR3 DNA sequence: TGTGCCATCGGACAGGGGGCTTCACCCCTCCACTTT. Translated, it gives CAIGQGASPLHF. The chain employs TRBV19 and TRBJ1-6; the match to TRBD1 covers 11 bases. The ends lost 10 bases at V and 9 bases at J; junction bases unmatched: 2. This CDR3 has 12 residues. The germline V gene encodes CDR1 LNHDA and CDR2 SQIVND (reference sequence).